The 17 T cell receptor beta chains given below trace back to one sample, sequenced in a study of T cells in Graves' hyperthyroidism and ophthalmopathy. Authors of the study amplified TCR beta CDR3 regions from RNA transcripts. Using the HTBI primer set, a first-round RT-PCR was run on the TCR CDR3. TCRdb re-analysed the multiplex PCR reads in MiXCR, keeping a single row per CDR3 protein. The profile shows about 680,000 distinct CDR3 sequences, over 35% of them singletons. Material: blood. All receptors derive from a woman aged 35 to 49 with Graves' hyperthyroidism.

On this clonotype: This may arise from a read error, as a much more abundant clone is one base away. The chain couples TRBV6-5 to TRBJ2-7; D not resolved. This CDR3 spans 12 amino acids. CDR1 and CDR2 from the germline V gene are MNHEY and SVGAGI. In nucleotides, the CDR3 is TGTGCCATCAGTTACTGGGTCGGCGAGCAGTACTTC. It specifies CAISYWVGEQYF.

There are many counts of this clonotype. CDR3 loop: CASSQDLGEQYF. The CDR3 bases are TGTGCCAGCAGCCAAGATCTGGGAGAGCAGTACTTC. The chain joins TRBV4-2 to TRBJ2-7, with D unclear. Trimming shortened V by 0 bases and J by 7 bases, and 7 bases separated the two germline ends. Per germline, CDR1 LGHNA and CDR2 YNFKEQ. The CDR3 runs 12 residues.

The genes are TRBV20-1 and TRBJ1-5; a weak D match, TRBD1 (5 bases). CDR3 length: 16 residues. Trimming shortened V by 0 bases and J by 0 bases, and 12 bases separated the two germline ends. The germline CDR1 and CDR2 sequences are DFQATT and SNEGSKA (reference sequence). The CDR3 bases are TGCAGTGCTAGAGATCTCCGGGGGAATAGCAATCAGCCCCAGCATTTT. Residues: CSARDLRGNSNQPQHF.

The V call is TRBV11-2, the J call TRBJ2-7, with TRBD2 as a possible D gene (6 bases). CDR1 SGHAT and CDR2 FQNNGV come from the germline V gene. V lost 4 bases, J lost 7 bases, and 14 bases lay in between. The CDR3 totals 13 residues. The chain's CDR3 is CASSSGRGWEQYF. The CDR3 DNA reads as TGTGCCAGCAGCTCCGGGAGAGGGTGGGAGCAGTACTTC.

This clonotype was counted at least ten times. The chain employs TRBV6-5 and TRBJ1-1, with D unclear. V was trimmed by 8 bases and J by 2 bases, leaving 9 bases between them. Germline V gene data show CDR1 as MNHEY and CDR2 as SVGAGI. The CDR3 totals 12 residues. The DNA of the CDR3 is TGTGCCAGCCATAGACCTAACACTGAAGCTTTCTTT. Translated: CASHRPNTEAFF.

This clonotype was picked up many times. The genes are TRBV5-6 and TRBJ2-7, with 7 bases fitting TRBD2. Per germline, CDR1 SGHDT and CDR2 YYEEEE. V trimming: 3 bases; J trimming: 4 bases; junction bases outside the gene matches: 10. This CDR3 has 15 amino acids. The CDR3 DNA is TGTGCCAGCAGCTCCTCGGGAGGTAGCGGATACGAGCAGTACTTC. Its protein product is CASSSSGGSGYEQYF.

This clonotype was counted only a few times. The chain joins TRBV10-3 to TRBJ2-2; weak D call: TRBD2 (6 bases). The CDR3 covers 14 residues. V lost 8 bases to trimming and J lost 2 bases, with 12 bases between them. CDR1 and CDR2 (germline): ENHRY, SYGVKD. The DNA of the CDR3 is TGTGCCATCTCCCAGGGAGGCAACACCGGGGAGCTGTTTTTT. Amino acids: CAISQGGNTGELFF.

The rearrangement joins TRBV7-9 to TRBJ2-5, with a weak D call TRBD2 (6 bases). Trimming took off 4 bases at V and 4 bases at J, with 22 bases between the two ends. The length of the CDR3 is 17 residues. Germline CDR1 SEHNR, CDR2 FQNEAQ (reference sequence). The CDR3 sequence is CASSSRARVGGGETQYF. CDR3 nucleotide sequence: TGTGCCAGCAGCTCCCGAGCGCGGGTGGGAGGCGGAGAGACCCAGTACTTC.

This clonotype was observed at least ten times. V and J are TRBV2 and TRBJ1-6, with unresolved D. The V gene lost 7 bases and the J gene lost 6 bases, with 10 bases spanning the gap. The CDR3 loop spans 13 amino acids. CDR1 and CDR2 (germline): SNHLY, FYNNEI. Here the CDR3 DNA reads TGTGCCAGCATAGCCCGGGGTAATTCACCCCTCCACTTT. Translated, it gives CASIARGNSPLHF.

The V call is TRBV7-3, the J call TRBJ2-3, with TRBD2 identical over 9 bases. The V gene end was trimmed by 4 bases and the J gene end by 3 bases; junction bases not matched to a gene: 11. Germline CDR1 SGHTA, CDR2 FQGTGA. The CDR3 has 17 amino acids. The chain's CDR3 is CASSSTPSSGKTDTQYF. The CDR3 DNA follows: TGTGCCAGCAGCTCAACCCCATCTAGCGGGAAGACAGATACGCAGTATTTT.

The chain recombines TRBV10-1 with TRBJ2-6; D is possibly TRBD1 (5 bases). This CDR3 region has 17 residues. Trimming cost V 6 bases and J 8 bases, with 23 bases left between them. The germline V gene has CDR1 WNHNN and CDR2 SYGVQD (reference sequence). The CDR3 loop reads CASSQWGRGRVTNVLTF. CDR3 DNA sequence: TGCGCCAGCAGCCAATGGGGAAGGGGCAGGGTGACCAACGTCCTGACTTTC.

The CDR3 loop is CAISEGDSSGANVLTF. The CDR3 DNA follows: TGTGCCATCAGTGAGGGGGACAGCTCTGGGGCCAACGTCCTGACTTTC. The gene calls are TRBV10-3 and TRBJ2-6; the match to TRBD1 covers 7 bases. Per the germline V gene, CDR1 is ENHRY and CDR2 is SYGVKD. This CDR3 has 16 residues. The ends lost 2 bases at V and 0 bases at J; junction bases unmatched: 1.

This clonotype is a singleton in its sample. The V gene is TRBV4-1, the J gene TRBJ2-6, with D unclear. The CDR3 contains 15 residues. Trimming took off 1 base at V and 1 base at J, with 5 bases between the two ends. In germline, CDR1 is MGHRA, CDR2 YSYEKL. CDR3 loop: CASSQGSSGANVLTF. The CDR3 DNA follows: TGCGCCAGCAGCCAAGGATCATCTGGGGCCAACGTCCTGACTTTC.

The genes are TRBV7-8 and TRBJ2-7, with 9 bases fitting TRBD1. The trim removed 3 bases at V and 7 bases at J, leaving 22 bases unmatched. This CDR3 contains 19 residues. Germline-derived CDR1 and CDR2 are SGHVS and FQNEAQ. The CDR3 here is CASSFGTGNTGEGFYEQYF. CDR3 in DNA: TGTGCCAGCAGCTTCGGGACAGGGAACACCGGGGAAGGGTTCTATGAGCAGTACTTC.

With respect to this clonotype: Given a much more abundant clone one base away, this may be a read error. J is TRBJ2-5 and V is TRBV7-2; D is uncertain. CDR1 SGHTA and CDR2 FQGNSA come from the germline V gene. The CDR3 runs 15 residues. The CDR3 DNA follows: TGTGCCAGCAGCGTAGCCCTTCTGGATCAAGAGACCCAGTACTTC. It yields the protein CASSVALLDQETQYF.

V and J are TRBV25-1 and TRBJ1-2; 7 nucleotides match TRBD1. Germline V gene lookup returns CDR1 MGHDK and CDR2 SYGVNS. The CDR3 sequence is 13 residues long. CDR3 sequence (DNA): TGTGCTAGAGTTCGACAGGGATGGGATGGCTACACCTTC. Translated, it gives CARVRQGWDGYTF.

In its sample, this clonotype was seen many times. The chain couples TRBV7-9 to TRBJ1-6; 9 nucleotides agree with TRBD1. J gave up 8 bases and V 3 bases, and 5 bases lay outside the gene matches. In germline, CDR1 is SEHNR, CDR2 FQNEAQ (reference sequence). The CDR3 spans 15 residues. This chain's CDR3 is CASSFGTGWDSPLHF. DNA for the CDR3: TGTGCCAGCAGCTTTGGGACAGGGTGGGATTCACCCCTCCACTTT.